This TCR beta chain was sequenced in a study of neoadjuvant anti-PD-1 for oral cavity cancer (dated by TCRdb to 2020 to 2023). Regarding the study in general: Before curative-intent surgical resection, most patients were given three to four biweekly doses of nivolumab at 3 mg/kg. Patients who did not progress were given a fourth nivolumab dose at about day 43 and had definitive surgical resection on days 50-56. Responders were defined as patients with complete response, partial response or stable disease by RECIST 1.1; non-responders were defined as patients with progression. The parent correlative cohort included some 13 patients, with an approximately 30% response rate. The paper's findings and limits, for the study overall: Only a few patients per response group were included in the TCR analyses, and the authors called for validation in larger cohorts. A higher pretreatment blood Treg/Th17 ratio correlated with both higher pretreatment blood TCRbeta clonality and lower post-treatment tumor TCRbeta clonality. Within PBMCs, T cell clonality (Gini index) was significantly higher in non-responders than responders after neoadjuvant nivolumab.

The CDR3, cysteine through phenylalanine, is 14 amino acids long. Of the read, only the CDR3 DNA is kept; its 42 bases are in frame from base 1. For this chain, trimming is 0 bases at the V end and 4 bases at the J end, and the number of junction bases without a gene match is 1. CDR1 and CDR2 (SGHRS, YFSETQ) derive from the germline V gene. Interpreted using the paper, the time point label stands for: before neoadjuvant nivolumab. The patients had newly diagnosed stage II-IVA oral cavity squamous cell carcinoma and had not received any prior systemic or radiation treatment. The cohort consisted of patients with HPV-negative, locally advanced oral cavity squamous cell carcinoma. Peripheral blood mononuclear cells were analyzed directly and were not maintained or expanded in culture. Samples came from a longitudinal correlative study of a single-arm phase II trial of neoadjuvant nivolumab in oral cavity squamous cell carcinoma. Subject-matched pre- and post-treatment PBMCs and tumors from three responders and three non-responders were subjected to genomic DNA-based TCRbeta sequencing. Peripheral blood mononuclear cells were drawn once before nivolumab treatment and a second time after treatment, when surgery took place. The Maxwell RSC DNA from Cells kit was used to isolate genomic DNA from PBMCs.

For deep sequencing of PBMC libraries, mostly approximately 460 ng of input genomic DNA was used, and six replicates were run per sample. The immunoSEQ hsTCRbeta kit was used to prepare TCRbeta libraries according to the manufacturer's instructions. The completed libraries were mixed into a single pool at 3 nM, then sequenced with an Illumina NovaSeq 6000 S4 flow cell. The authors' analysis ran thus. Raw data preprocessing and quality control were performed with the immunoSEQ Analyzer. The analysis was limited to productive rearrangements, and each clonotype was defined by a unique CDR3 amino acid sequence. Repertoire clonality was estimated as the Gini-Simpson index, which was computed with the R package tcR. Student's t test was used to compare Gini indices, while Pearson correlation assessed associations with tumor size change. TCRdb provides this immuneACCESS table in a form limited to in-frame rearrangements. Some clones are lacking; in checked studies, under half of them reflect an unresolved V gene, and why the rest are absent is not known. The V and J calls and clone size are taken from that table; D and trimming were inferred from the DNA. For this sample there are roughly 67,000 clones; 83% appear just once. The ten top clones hold more than 3% of the sample.

Notes on this clone: Its antigen is unknown. The record has no base qualities; no much larger clone is one base away.

This chain joins TRBV5-1 to TRBJ2-1; 7 of the junction bases match TRBD1. This TCR derives from a person between 35 and 79 years old with oral cavity squamous cell carcinoma. The source material was PBMCs, sampled before nivolumab (anti-PD-1) treatment. The CDR3 region: CASSLGQGYNEQFF. The DNA sequence reads TGCGCCAGCAGCTTGGGACAGGGTTACAATGAGCAGTTCTTC. Outside the CDR3, residues come from the reference TRBV5-1 and TRBJ2-1 proteins, so the full variable domain is: KAGVTQTPRYLIKTRGQQVTLSCSPISGHRSVSWYQQTPGQGLQFLFEYFSETQRNKGNFPGRFSGRQFSNSRSEMNVSTLELGDSALYLCASSLGQGYNEQFFGPGTRLTVL.